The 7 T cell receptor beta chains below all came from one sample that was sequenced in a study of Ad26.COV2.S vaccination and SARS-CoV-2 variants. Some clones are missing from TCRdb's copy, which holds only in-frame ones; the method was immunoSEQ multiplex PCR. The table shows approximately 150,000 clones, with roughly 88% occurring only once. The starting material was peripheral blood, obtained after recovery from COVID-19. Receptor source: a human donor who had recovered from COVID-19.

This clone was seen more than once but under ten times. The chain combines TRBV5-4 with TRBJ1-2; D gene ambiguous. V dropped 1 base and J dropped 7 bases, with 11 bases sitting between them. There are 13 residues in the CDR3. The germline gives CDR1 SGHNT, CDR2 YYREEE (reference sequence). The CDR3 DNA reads TGTGCCAGCAGCTTGTGGGCAGCAGGTGGCTACACCTTC. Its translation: CASSLWAAGGYTF.

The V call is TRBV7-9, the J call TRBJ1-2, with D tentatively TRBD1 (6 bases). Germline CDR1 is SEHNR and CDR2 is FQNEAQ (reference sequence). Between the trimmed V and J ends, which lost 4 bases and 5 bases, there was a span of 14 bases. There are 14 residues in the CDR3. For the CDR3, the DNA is TGTGCCAGCAGCTCCTCCGGGGGCTTGTATGGCTACACCTTC. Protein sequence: CASSSSGGLYGYTF.

In DNA, the CDR3 is TGTGCCAGCAGTGGGTCTGGCTACCTCTCCTACAATGAGCAGTTCTTC. Encoded protein: CASSGSGYLSYNEQFF. This sequence joins TRBV2 and TRBJ2-1, with D uncertain. CDR1 and CDR2 (germline): SNHLY, FYNNEI. V was clipped by 4 bases and J by 0 bases, with 13 bases between them. This CDR3 has 16 residues.

CDR3 nucleotide sequence: TGTGCCTGGAGTCTAGGTACGCAGTATTTT. Its translation is CAWSLGTQYF. The chain carries TRBV30 and TRBJ2-3, with unresolved D. Trimming took 2 bases from V and 8 from J, leaving 5 bases between them. In germline, CDR1 is GTSNPN, CDR2 SVGIG (reference sequence). This CDR3 region has 10 residues. The whole variable domain, remainder taken from reference TRBV30 and TRBJ2-3, is SQTIHQWPATLVQPVGSPLSLECTVEGTSNPNLYWYRQAAGRGLQLLFYSVGIGQISSEVPQNLSASRPQDRQFILSSKKLLLSDSGFYLCAWSLGTQYFGPGTRLTVL.

CDR3 amino acids: CASSAHPLDYGYTF. The CDR3 bases are TGTGCCAGCAGCGCCCATCCCCTGGACTATGGCTACACCTTC. The rearrangement links TRBV7-6 to TRBJ1-2, with unresolved D. Germline-derived CDR1 and CDR2 are SGHVS and FNYEAQ. The CDR3 is made up of 14 amino acids. V shed 5 bases and J shed 3 bases, with 13 bases lying between them.

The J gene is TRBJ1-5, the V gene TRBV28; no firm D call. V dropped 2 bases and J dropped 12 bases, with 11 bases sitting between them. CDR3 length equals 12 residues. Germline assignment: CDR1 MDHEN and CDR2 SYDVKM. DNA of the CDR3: TGTGCCAGCAGTTTACTGGGAGAGAGCCAGCATTTT. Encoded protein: CASSLLGESQHF. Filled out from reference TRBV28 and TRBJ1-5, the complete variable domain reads DVKVTQSSRYLVKRTGEKVFLECVQDMDHENMFWYRQDPGLGLRLIYFSYDVKMKEKGDIPEGYSVSREKKERFSLILESASTNQTSMYLCASSLLGESQHFGDGTRLSIL.

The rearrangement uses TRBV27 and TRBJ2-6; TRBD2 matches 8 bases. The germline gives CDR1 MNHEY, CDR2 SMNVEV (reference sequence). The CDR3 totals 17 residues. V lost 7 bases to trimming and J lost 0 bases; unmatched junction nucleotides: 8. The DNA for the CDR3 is TGTGCCAGCACCGGCGGGGGGTATTACTCTGGGGCCAACGTCCTGACTTTC. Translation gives CASTGGGYYSGANVLTF.